Below are 27 T cell receptor beta chains sequenced from a single sample in a study of cytomegalovirus exposure and HLA in healthy donors. Repertoires were generated with immunoSEQ multiplex PCR, while TCRdb's copy carries only in-frame clones and drops some. Of approximately 140,000 clones listed, more than 85% are singletons. Material: PBMCs. The receptors were sampled from a man between 18 and 29 years old in good health and CMV-seropositive.

The chain joins TRBV19 to TRBJ2-2; 9 nucleotides match TRBD1. In germline, CDR1 is LNHDA, CDR2 SQIVND (reference sequence). J lost 5 bases, V lost 5 bases, and 6 bases had no gene match. The CDR3 runs to 15 residues. The CDR3 bases are TGTGCCAGTAGTCCCCGGGACAGGGAGACCGGGGAGCTGTTTTTT. Its protein is CASSPRDRETGELFF.

The chain couples TRBV5-1 to TRBJ1-4; D is undetermined. Germline assignment: CDR1 SGHRS and CDR2 YFSETQ. V lost 1 base, J lost 4 bases, and 20 bases lay in between. The CDR3 spans 18 residues. CDR3 amino acids: CASSLLPGAGGFNEKLFF. DNA for the CDR3: TGCGCCAGCAGCTTGTTACCGGGCGCTGGAGGCTTTAATGAAAAACTGTTTTTT. Supplemented by reference TRBV5-1 and TRBJ1-4, the full variable domain reads KAGVTQTPRYLIKTRGQQVTLSCSPISGHRSVSWYQQTPGQGLQFLFEYFSETQRNKGNFPGRFSGRQFSNSRSEMNVSTLELGDSALYLCASSLLPGAGGFNEKLFFGSGTQLSVL.

V usage is TRBV9 and J usage is TRBJ2-2; D call uncertain. The CDR3 is 13 residues long. The V and J ends lost 2 bases and 8 bases respectively, with 10 bases between them. Germline lookup yields CDR1 SGDLS and CDR2 YYNGEE. In DNA, the CDR3 is TGTGCCAGCAGCGTCGAGGAGAAGGGGGAGCTGTTTTTT. Protein product: CASSVEEKGELFF.

The rearrangement joins TRBV5-1 to TRBJ2-7; 8 nucleotides match TRBD1. The CDR3 has 14 amino acids. CDR1 is SGHRS, CDR2 YFSETQ, per germline. V shed 0 bases, J shed 11 bases, and the junction held 10 bases outside the gene matches. CDR3 residues: CASSLGVGQGDKYF. CDR3 DNA sequence: TGCGCCAGCAGCTTGGGGGTCGGACAGGGCGATAAGTACTTC.

The rearrangement joins TRBV18 to TRBJ2-1; TRBD2 is a possible D gene (5 bases). V shed 3 bases and J shed 0 bases, with 12 bases lying between them. CDR1 is KGHSH and CDR2 is LQKENI in the germline V gene. This CDR3 spans 16 amino acids. CDR3 amino acids: CASSPMAGFSYNEQFF. CDR3 coding DNA: TGTGCCAGCTCACCGATGGCGGGCTTCTCCTACAATGAGCAGTTCTTC.

This rearrangement joins TRBV7-9 to TRBJ1-1, with D unclear. V was trimmed by 6 bases and J by 0 bases, leaving 17 bases between them. This CDR3 has 16 residues. Germline assignment: CDR1 SEHNR and CDR2 FQNEAQ (reference sequence). The CDR3 sequence: CASRQMKSLVNTEAFF. The CDR3 DNA sequence: TGTGCCAGCAGGCAAATGAAAAGCCTAGTGAACACTGAAGCTTTCTTT.

This sequence joins TRBV18 and TRBJ2-7, with 7 bases that match TRBD1. Germline V lookup: CDR1 KGHSH, CDR2 LQKENI. V shed 5 bases and J 4 bases; nucleotides not matched to a gene: 14. This CDR3 is 16 amino acids long. CDR3 sequence (DNA): TGTGCCAGCTCATCTTCTTTCCCGGGACAGCGGTACGAGCAGTACTTC. Translating it yields CASSSSFPGQRYEQYF.

The genes are TRBV27 and TRBJ1-6; 7 bases agree with TRBD1. The germline V gene has CDR1 MNHEY and CDR2 SMNVEV (reference sequence). The CDR3 extends over 17 amino acids. J was trimmed by 8 bases and V by 4 bases; bases with no gene match: 14. The CDR3 DNA is TGTGCCAGCAGTTCCTCATTATTTCAGGGGGGATATTCACCCCTCCACTTT. This gives the protein CASSSSLFQGGYSPLHF.

The chain employs TRBV6-1 and TRBJ1-5, with D perhaps matching TRBD1 (5 bases). V lost 2 bases and J 4 bases, leaving 9 bases between the germline ends. The germline gives CDR1 MNHNS, CDR2 SASEGT. The CDR3 has 14 amino acids. CDR3 sequence (DNA): TGTGCCAGCAGTGAACAGGGTGGGAATCAGCCCCAGCATTTT. Translating gives CASSEQGGNQPQHF.

The chain couples TRBV6-1 to TRBJ2-1, with 7 bases fitting TRBD1. The junction had 5 bases not matched to a gene; V was cut back by 3 bases and J by 3 bases. From germline, CDR1 is MNHNS and CDR2 SASEGT. The CDR3 is 15 amino acids. The CDR3 nucleotides are TGTGCCAGCAGTGATGGGACAGCGGACTACAATGAGCAGTTCTTC. The encoded protein is CASSDGTADYNEQFF.

This chain uses TRBV5-1 with TRBJ1-2; 7 positions agree with TRBD1. Unmatched junction bases numbered 7, after V lost 5 bases and J lost 3 bases. The germline V gene encodes CDR1 SGHRS and CDR2 YFSETQ. CDR3 length: 14 amino acids. The DNA for the CDR3 is TGCGCCAGCAGAATGACAGGGACCCACTATGGCTACACCTTC. This translates into CASRMTGTHYGYTF.

The gene calls are TRBV5-5 and TRBJ2-2, with TRBD1 matching over 8 bases. V was pared by 5 bases and J by 5 bases, with 8 bases of the junction left unmatched. This CDR3 region has 15 residues. CDR1 is SGHKS, CDR2 YYEKEE, per germline (reference sequence). The CDR3 DNA reads as TGTGCCAGCAGGTCAGGGGGCGATCCAACCGGGGAGCTGTTTTTT. Translated, it gives CASRSGGDPTGELFF.

CDR3 amino acids: CASRPVHSGNTIYF. CDR3 nucleotides: TGTGCCAGCAGACCAGTGCACTCTGGAAACACCATATATTTT. This rearrangement joins TRBV6-1 to TRBJ1-3; D unclear. The CDR3 length is 14 residues. V was pared by 6 bases and J by 0 bases, with 9 bases between. Germline V gives CDR1 MNHNS, CDR2 SASEGT.

This chain joins TRBV29-1 and TRBJ2-5; tentatively, D is TRBD2 (6 bases). Per germline, CDR1 SQVTM and CDR2 ANQGSEA. This CDR3 comprises 13 residues. V shed 1 base and J shed 5 bases, with 11 bases lying between them. Here the CDR3 reads CSVEGVGGETQYF. The CDR3 coding sequence is TGCAGCGTTGAAGGGGTTGGGGGGGAGACCCAGTACTTC.

Points on this clone: At the DNA level, this CDR3 is encoded by other sequences in the same sample as well. This rearrangement joins TRBV27 to TRBJ2-3; TRBD1 matches 9 bases. The CDR3 runs to 16 residues. With V trimmed by 6 bases and J by 2 bases, 9 bases remained unmatched. Germline V lookup: CDR1 MNHEY, CDR2 SMNVEV (reference sequence). The CDR3 DNA reads TGTGCCAGCAGACCTTGGACAGGGGAGTTCACAGATACGCAGTATTTT. Encoded protein: CASRPWTGEFTDTQYF.

The CDR3 DNA reads TGTGCCAGCAGCTCAGGGAATTCGAACACCGGGGAGCTGTTTTTT. Its translation is CASSSGNSNTGELFF. V is TRBV11-3 and J is TRBJ2-2; weak D call: TRBD1 (5 bases). Per the germline V gene, CDR1 is SGHNT and CDR2 is YENEEA. Trimming left V 4 bases short and J 0 bases short, with 9 bases between. The CDR3 consists of 15 residues.

The chain combines TRBV25-1 with TRBJ2-5; perhaps TRBD2 as D (5 bases). Germline assignment: CDR1 MGHDK and CDR2 SYGVNS. The CDR3 totals 13 residues. The V end lost 7 bases, the J end lost 1 base, and 10 bases lay between the germline ends. The CDR3 loop reads CASNVAGQETQYF. CDR3 in DNA: TGTGCCAGCAATGTTGCGGGCCAAGAGACCCAGTACTTC.

The V call is TRBV15, the J call TRBJ1-2; D might be TRBD1 (5 bases). Germline V gives CDR1 LNHNV, CDR2 YYDKDF (reference sequence). V lost 3 bases and J 4 bases, leaving 18 bases between the germline ends. This CDR3 region has 16 residues. The CDR3 sequence is CATSRDLVGAGYGYTF. In nucleotides, the CDR3 is TGTGCCACCAGCAGGGATCTTGTTGGGGCTGGCTATGGCTACACCTTC.

J is TRBJ2-3 and V is TRBV30; 7 positions match TRBD2. There are 17 residues in the CDR3. The germline V gene has CDR1 GTSNPN and CDR2 SVGIG (reference sequence). The V and J ends lost 2 bases and 6 bases, in that order; junction bases with no gene match: 17. The chain's CDR3 is CAWSREAGFGVGDTQYF. The CDR3 coding sequence is TGTGCCTGGAGTAGAGAAGCGGGGTTCGGGGTTGGTGATACGCAGTATTTT. The complete variable domain, with remaining parts taken from reference TRBV30 and TRBJ2-3, reads SQTIHQWPATLVQPVGSPLSLECTVEGTSNPNLYWYRQAAGRGLQLLFYSVGIGQISSEVPQNLSASRPQDRQFILSSKKLLLSDSGFYLCAWSREAGFGVGDTQYFGPGTRLTVL.

The chain combines TRBV14 with TRBJ2-1; the D is unclear. Trimming left V 4 bases short and J 2 bases short, with 15 bases between. Germline V gene sequence: CDR1 SGHDN, CDR2 FVKESK. CDR3 length equals 16 residues. CDR3 sequence reads: CASSLAQSGPYNEQFF. CDR3 DNA: TGTGCCAGCAGCCTAGCCCAGAGTGGCCCCTACAATGAGCAGTTCTTC.

The V call is TRBV30, the J call TRBJ1-1; 7 bases align to TRBD1. Germline V lookup: CDR1 GTSNPN, CDR2 SVGIG (reference sequence). Germline trimming cut 3 bases from V and 2 bases from J; bases unmatched to any gene: 12. This CDR3 is built from 16 residues. This CDR3 reads CAWRVLSGTANTEAFF. CDR3 bases: TGTGCCTGGAGAGTCCTCTCCGGGACAGCTAACACTGAAGCTTTCTTT.

This clone was detected only a few times. The V gene is TRBV11-2, the J gene TRBJ1-5; D uncertain. CDR3 length: 16 residues. Trimming took off 6 bases at V and 0 bases at J, with 15 bases between the two ends. Germline V CDR1 and CDR2: SGHAT, FQNNGV. The CDR3 reads CASSLRGDNSNQPQHF. The CDR3, as DNA: TGTGCCAGCAGTCTTCGGGGAGATAATAGCAATCAGCCCCAGCATTTT.

The rearrangement joins TRBV11-1 to TRBJ2-7; 7 nucleotides line up with TRBD2. This CDR3 spans 18 amino acids. The V gene's germline CDR1 is SGHAT and CDR2 FQDESV (reference sequence). Trimming took 3 bases from V and 4 from J; bases not matched to a gene: 18. The CDR3 reads CASSFSLAAGEGSYEQYF. CDR3 DNA: TGTGCCAGCAGCTTCTCTCTAGCGGCGGGGGAGGGCTCTTACGAGCAGTACTTC.

The CDR3 is CASYQGLGGHSGNTIYF. Here the CDR3 DNA reads TGTGCCAGCTACCAGGGGTTAGGCGGTCACTCTGGAAACACCATATATTTT. The chain couples TRBV18 to TRBJ1-3; D perhaps matches TRBD1 (6 bases). The CDR3 length is 17 residues. Germline V gives CDR1 KGHSH, CDR2 LQKENI. Trimming stripped 7 bases from V and 0 bases from J, with 19 bases between. Drawing the rest from reference TRBV18 and TRBJ1-3, the complete variable domain is NAGVMQNPRHLVRRRGQEARLRCSPMKGHSHVYWYRQLPEEGLKFMVYLQKENIIDESGMPKERFSAEFPKEGPSILRIQQVVRGDSAAYFCASYQGLGGHSGNTIYFGEGSWLTVV.

The chain couples TRBV29-1 to TRBJ1-2; 7 bases fit TRBD1. In germline, CDR1 is SQVTM, CDR2 ANQGSEA. V was pared by 7 bases and J by 5 bases, with 10 bases of the junction left unmatched. CDR3 size: 13 residues. For the CDR3, the DNA is TGCAGCGATTCGGACAGGAGAAAGTATGGCTACACCTTC. This translates into CSDSDRRKYGYTF.

This rearrangement joins TRBV29-1 to TRBJ1-6; D might be TRBD1 (6 bases). CDR3 length equals 13 residues. The germline V gene has CDR1 SQVTM and CDR2 ANQGSEA. Trimming removed 4 bases at V and 9 bases at J, with 13 bases between. This chain's CDR3 is CSVGDRPSSPLHF. The CDR3 nucleotides read TGCAGCGTTGGAGACAGGCCCAGTTCACCCCTCCACTTT.

This chain uses TRBV10-3 with TRBJ1-5; 7 bases are shared with TRBD1. With 10 bases clipped from V and 3 bases from J, the junction kept 15 bases outside the gene matches. Germline CDR1 reads ENHRY; CDR2 reads SYGVKD. CDR3 length: 16 residues. As DNA, the CDR3 is TGTGCCACCGCCCTGGCCGCGACAGGGACCAATCAGCCCCAGCATTTT. The encoded protein is CATALAATGTNQPQHF.